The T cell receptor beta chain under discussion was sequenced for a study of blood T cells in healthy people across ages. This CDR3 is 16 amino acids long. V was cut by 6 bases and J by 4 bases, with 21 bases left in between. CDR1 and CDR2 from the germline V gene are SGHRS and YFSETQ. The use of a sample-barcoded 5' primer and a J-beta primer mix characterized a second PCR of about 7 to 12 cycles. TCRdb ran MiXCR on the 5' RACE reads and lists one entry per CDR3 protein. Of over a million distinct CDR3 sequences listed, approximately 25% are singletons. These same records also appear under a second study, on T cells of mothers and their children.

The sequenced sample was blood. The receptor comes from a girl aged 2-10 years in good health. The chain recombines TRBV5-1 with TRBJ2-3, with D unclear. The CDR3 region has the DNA TGCGCCAGCACCGATACTTCCCCGTTTTTCCCAGATACGCAGTATTTT. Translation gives CASTDTSPFFPDTQYF.